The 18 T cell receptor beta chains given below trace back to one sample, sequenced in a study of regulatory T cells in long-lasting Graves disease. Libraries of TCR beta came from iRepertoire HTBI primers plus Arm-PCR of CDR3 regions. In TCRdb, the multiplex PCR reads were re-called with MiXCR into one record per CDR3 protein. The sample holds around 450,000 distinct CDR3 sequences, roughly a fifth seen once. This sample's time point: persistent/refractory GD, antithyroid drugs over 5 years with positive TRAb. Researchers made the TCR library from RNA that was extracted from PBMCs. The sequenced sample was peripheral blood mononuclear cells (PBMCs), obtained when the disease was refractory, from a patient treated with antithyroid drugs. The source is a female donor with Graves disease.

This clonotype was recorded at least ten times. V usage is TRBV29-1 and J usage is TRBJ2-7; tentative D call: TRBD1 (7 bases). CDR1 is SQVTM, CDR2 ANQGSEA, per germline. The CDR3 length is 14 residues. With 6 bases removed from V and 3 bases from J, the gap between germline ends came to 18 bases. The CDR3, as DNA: TGCAGCGTCCTCCGCCCGGGGGACAGCTACGAGCAGTACTTC. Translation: CSVLRPGDSYEQYF.

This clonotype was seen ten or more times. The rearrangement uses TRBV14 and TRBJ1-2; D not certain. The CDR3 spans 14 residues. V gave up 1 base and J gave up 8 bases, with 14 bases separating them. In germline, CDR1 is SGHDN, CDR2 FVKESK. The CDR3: CASSQVKSPSGYTF. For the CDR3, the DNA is TGTGCCAGCAGCCAAGTTAAGAGTCCTTCCGGCTACACCTTC.

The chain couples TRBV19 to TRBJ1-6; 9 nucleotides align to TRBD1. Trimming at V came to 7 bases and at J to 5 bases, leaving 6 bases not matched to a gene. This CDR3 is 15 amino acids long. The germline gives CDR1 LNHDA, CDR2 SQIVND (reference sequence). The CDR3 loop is CASNLQGANNSPLHF. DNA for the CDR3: TGTGCCAGTAATTTACAGGGGGCAAATAATTCACCCCTCCACTTT.

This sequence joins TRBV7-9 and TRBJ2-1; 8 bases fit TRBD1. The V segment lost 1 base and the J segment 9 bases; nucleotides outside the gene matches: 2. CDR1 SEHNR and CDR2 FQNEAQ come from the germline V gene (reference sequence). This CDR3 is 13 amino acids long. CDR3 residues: CASSLVTGGEQFF. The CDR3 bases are TGTGCCAGCAGCTTAGTAACAGGGGGTGAGCAGTTCTTC. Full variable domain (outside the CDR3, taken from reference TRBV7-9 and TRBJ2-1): DTGVSQNPRHKITKRGQNVTFRCDPISEHNRLYWYRQTLGQGPEFLTYFQNEAQLEKSRLLSDRFSAERPKGSFSTLEIQRTEQGDSAMYLCASSLVTGGEQFFGPGTRLTVL.

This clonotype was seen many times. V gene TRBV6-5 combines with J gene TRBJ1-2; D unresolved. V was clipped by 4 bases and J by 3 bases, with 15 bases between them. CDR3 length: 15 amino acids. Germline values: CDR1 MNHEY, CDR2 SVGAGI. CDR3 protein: CASSSTTGIDYGYTF. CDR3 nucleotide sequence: TGTGCCAGCAGTTCAACCACCGGGATCGACTATGGCTACACCTTC.

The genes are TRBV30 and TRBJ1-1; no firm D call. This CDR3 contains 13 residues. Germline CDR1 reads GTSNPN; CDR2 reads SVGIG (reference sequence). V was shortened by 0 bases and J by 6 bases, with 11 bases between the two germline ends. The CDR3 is CAWSVVQESEAFF. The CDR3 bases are TGTGCCTGGAGTGTAGTGCAGGAGTCTGAAGCTTTCTTT.

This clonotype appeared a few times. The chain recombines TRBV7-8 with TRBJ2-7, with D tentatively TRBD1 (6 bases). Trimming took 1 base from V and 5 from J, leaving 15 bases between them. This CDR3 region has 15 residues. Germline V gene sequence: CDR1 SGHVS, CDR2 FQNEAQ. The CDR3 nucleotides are TGTGCCAGCAGCTTAGGGTCCGCCAGGGGCCACGAGCAGTACTTC. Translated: CASSLGSARGHEQYF.

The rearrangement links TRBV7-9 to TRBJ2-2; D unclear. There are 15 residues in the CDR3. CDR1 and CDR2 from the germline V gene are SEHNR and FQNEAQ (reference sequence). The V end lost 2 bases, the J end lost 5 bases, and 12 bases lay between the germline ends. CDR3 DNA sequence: TGTGCCAGCAGCTTATTAGGGAAGTTGACCGGGGAGCTGTTTTTT. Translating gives CASSLLGKLTGELFF.

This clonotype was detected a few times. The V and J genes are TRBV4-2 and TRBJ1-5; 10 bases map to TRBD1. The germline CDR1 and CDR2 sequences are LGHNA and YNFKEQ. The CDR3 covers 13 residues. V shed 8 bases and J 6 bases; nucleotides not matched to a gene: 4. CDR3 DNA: TGTGCCAGCGGGACAGGGGAGAGTCAGCCCCAGCATTTT. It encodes CASGTGESQPQHF.

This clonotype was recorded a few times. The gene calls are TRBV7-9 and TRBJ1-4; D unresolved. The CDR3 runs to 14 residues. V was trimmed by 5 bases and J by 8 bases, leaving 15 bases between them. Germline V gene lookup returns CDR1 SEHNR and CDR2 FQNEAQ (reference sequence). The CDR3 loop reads CASSPVALGEKLFF. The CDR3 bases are TGTGCCAGCAGCCCCGTGGCTCTCGGGGAAAAACTGTTTTTT.

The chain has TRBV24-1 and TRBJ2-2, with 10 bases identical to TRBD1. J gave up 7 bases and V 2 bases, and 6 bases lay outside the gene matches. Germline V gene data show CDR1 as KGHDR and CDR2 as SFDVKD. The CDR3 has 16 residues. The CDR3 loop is CATSDSDRGDIGELFF. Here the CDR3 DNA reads TGTGCCACCAGTGATTCGGACAGGGGGGACATCGGGGAGCTGTTTTTT.

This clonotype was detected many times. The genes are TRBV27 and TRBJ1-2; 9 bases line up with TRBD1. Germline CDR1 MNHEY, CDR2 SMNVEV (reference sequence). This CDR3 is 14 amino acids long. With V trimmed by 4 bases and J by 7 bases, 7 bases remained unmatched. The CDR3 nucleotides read TGTGCCAGCAGTTCTCGGGGACAGGGTAGTGGCTACACCTTC. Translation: CASSSRGQGSGYTF.

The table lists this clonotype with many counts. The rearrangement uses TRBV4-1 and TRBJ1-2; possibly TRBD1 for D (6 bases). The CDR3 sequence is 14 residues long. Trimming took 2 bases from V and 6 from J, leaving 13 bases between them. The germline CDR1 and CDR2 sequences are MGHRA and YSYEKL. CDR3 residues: CASSQSDRWHGYTF. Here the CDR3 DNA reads TGCGCCAGCAGCCAATCAGACAGGTGGCATGGCTACACCTTC.

CDR3 sequence: CASSLLGGENTEAFF. DNA of the CDR3: TGCGCCAGCAGCTTATTAGGGGGGGAGAACACTGAAGCTTTCTTT. This chain links TRBV5-1 with TRBJ1-1, with D perhaps matching TRBD1 (6 bases). The CDR3 has 15 amino acids. Trimming pared 2 bases from V and 1 base from J, leaving 12 bases between. Germline CDR1 SGHRS, CDR2 YFSETQ.

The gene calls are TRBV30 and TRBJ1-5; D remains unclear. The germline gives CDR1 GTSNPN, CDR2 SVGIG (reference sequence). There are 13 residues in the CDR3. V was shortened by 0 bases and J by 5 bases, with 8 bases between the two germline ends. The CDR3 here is CAWSVQNDQPQHF. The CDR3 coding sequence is TGTGCCTGGAGTGTTCAAAATGATCAGCCCCAGCATTTT.

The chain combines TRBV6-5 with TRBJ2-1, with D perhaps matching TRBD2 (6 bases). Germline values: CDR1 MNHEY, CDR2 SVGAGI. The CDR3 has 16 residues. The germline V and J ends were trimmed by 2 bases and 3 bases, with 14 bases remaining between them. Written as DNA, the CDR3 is TGTGCCAGCAGTTACCCAGGGCTAGCGAACTACAATGAGCAGTTCTTC. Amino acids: CASSYPGLANYNEQFF.

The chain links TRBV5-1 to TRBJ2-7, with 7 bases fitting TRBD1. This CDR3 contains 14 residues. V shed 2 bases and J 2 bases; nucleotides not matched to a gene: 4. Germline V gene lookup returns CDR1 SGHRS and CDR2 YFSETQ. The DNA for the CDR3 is TGCGCCAGCAGCTTACAGGGGTTCCCCTACGAGCAGTACTTC. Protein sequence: CASSLQGFPYEQYF.

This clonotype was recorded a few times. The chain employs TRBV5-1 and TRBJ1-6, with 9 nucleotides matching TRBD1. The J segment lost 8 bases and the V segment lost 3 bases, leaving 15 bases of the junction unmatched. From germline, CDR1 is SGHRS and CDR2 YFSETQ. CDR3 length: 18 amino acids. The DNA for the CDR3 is TGCGCCAGCAGCTCCGGGACAGGGACCGCCGCAGCGGATTCACCCCTCCACTTT. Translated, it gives CASSSGTGTAAADSPLHF.